A single sample is the source of the 32 T cell receptor beta chains below, sequenced in a study of blood T cell repertoires in COVID-19 (dated by TCRdb to about 2020). Receptor libraries were prepared by the immunoSEQ multiplex PCR assay. In its TCRdb copy, this immuneACCESS table keeps in-frame sequences only and misses some clones. Where compared with another copy, unresolved V genes explain less than half of these, and the others have no known cause. The sample contains about 100,000 clones, around 86% of them found a single time. The ten largest clones represent about 2.5% of the sample. The specimen was PBMCs or T cells enriched from blood (not recorded which). The source is a woman aged 45 to 65 who had recovered from COVID-19.

This clone was seen a single time. The chain carries TRBV3-1 (or the pseudogene TRBV3-2) and TRBJ2-3; maybe TRBD2 (6 bases). This CDR3 region has 16 residues. The V gene lost 1 base and the J gene lost 3 bases, with 14 bases spanning the gap. Germline assignment: CDR1 LGHDT and CDR2 YNNKEL (reference sequence). CDR3 loop: CASSQAGVFGTDTQYF. The CDR3, as DNA: TGTGCCAGCAGCCAAGCGGGAGTTTTTGGTACAGATACGCAGTATTTT.

Here the CDR3 DNA reads TGTGCCAGCACCCGACGCGGTTACACTGAAGCTTTCTTT. As protein: CASTRRGYTEAFF. The J gene is TRBJ1-1, the V gene TRBV28; D unclear. Trimming pared 7 bases from V and 3 bases from J, leaving 12 bases between. The CDR3 has 13 amino acids. CDR1 and CDR2 (germline): MDHEN, SYDVKM. The full variable domain, rest sourced from reference TRBV28 and TRBJ1-1, is DVKVTQSSRYLVKRTGEKVFLECVQDMDHENMFWYRQDPGLGLRLIYFSYDVKMKEKGDIPEGYSVSREKKERFSLILESASTNQTSMYLCASTRRGYTEAFFGQGTRLTVV.

The V gene is TRBV6-5, the J gene TRBJ1-2, with TRBD1 matching over 7 bases. V was clipped by 7 bases and J by 7 bases; unmatched bases: 3. Germline V CDR1 and CDR2: MNHEY, SVGAGI. The CDR3 runs 11 residues. Here the CDR3 reads CASKRQGGYTF. DNA for the CDR3: TGTGCCAGCAAGAGACAGGGTGGCTACACCTTC.

The chain carries TRBV9 and TRBJ2-1, with TRBD1 matching over 7 bases. V was pared by 4 bases and J by 7 bases, with 11 bases of the junction left unmatched. CDR3 size: 15 residues. CDR1 and CDR2 (germline): SGDLS, YYNGEE. The CDR3 DNA is TGTGCCAGCAGCAAGTCACAGGGGCTGGGTAATGAGCAGTTCTTC. Translation gives CASSKSQGLGNEQFF.

The V call is TRBV4-2, the J call TRBJ1-5; D not certain. The V gene's germline CDR1 is LGHNA and CDR2 YNFKEQ. The germline V and J ends were trimmed by 1 base and 7 bases, with 8 bases remaining between them. This CDR3 has 13 residues. The CDR3 DNA reads as TGTGCCAGCAGCCAAGCAGCGGGGCAGCCCCAGCATTTT. It translates to CASSQAAGQPQHF.

V gene TRBV2 combines with J gene TRBJ1-4; D is ambiguous. V was clipped by 6 bases and J by 5 bases, with 7 bases between them. The CDR3 runs 12 residues. CDR1 and CDR2 from the germline V gene are SNHLY and FYNNEI. The CDR3 nucleotides are TGTGCCAGCAGGGCCGGGAATGAAAAACTGTTTTTT. Its protein product is CASRAGNEKLFF.

The chain has TRBV23-1 and TRBJ2-4, with 12 positions matching TRBD1. TRBV23-1 belongs to the ORF category, with a function that is uncertain. Trimming removed 2 bases from V and 8 bases from J; junction bases left unmatched: 13. This CDR3 spans 18 amino acids. CDR3 loop: CASSQRPGQGALLDIQYF. Here the CDR3 DNA reads TGCGCCAGCAGTCAACGGCCGGGACAGGGGGCTCTTCTAGACATTCAGTACTTC.

The gene calls are TRBV28 and TRBJ1-2, with 7 nucleotides matching TRBD1. V was clipped by 5 bases and J by 5 bases; unmatched bases: 11. Germline lookup yields CDR1 MDHEN and CDR2 SYDVKM. The CDR3 has 15 amino acids. CDR3 amino acids: CASSPPQGSTYGYTF. DNA for the CDR3: TGTGCCAGCAGTCCCCCACAGGGGTCTACATATGGCTACACCTTC.

The chain links TRBV2 to TRBJ1-2, with 10 nucleotides matching TRBD1. The germline V gene has CDR1 SNHLY and CDR2 FYNNEI. The CDR3 has 14 amino acids. Trimming removed 10 bases from V and 5 bases from J; junction bases left unmatched: 10. For the CDR3, the DNA is TGTGCCACCACCTCCGGGACAGGGGTGTATGGCTACACCTTC. This codes for CATTSGTGVYGYTF.

The rearrangement links TRBV6-5 to TRBJ1-1; 9 bases map to TRBD1. The CDR3 is made up of 13 amino acids. V lost 5 bases to trimming and J lost 6 bases; unmatched junction nucleotides: 4. Germline loops: CDR1 MNHEY, CDR2 SVGAGI. This chain's CDR3 is CASSRQGGSEAFF. The CDR3 nucleotides are TGTGCCAGCAGTCGACAGGGGGGGTCTGAAGCTTTCTTT.

The V gene is TRBV10-2, the J gene TRBJ2-7, with TRBD1 matching 8 bases. Germline V lookup: CDR1 WSHSY, CDR2 SAAADI. The CDR3 is made up of 12 amino acids. After removal of 7 bases from V and 5 bases from J, the junction contained 4 bases not matched to a gene. CDR3 sequence reads: CASTRTGNEQYF. The DNA for the CDR3 is TGCGCCAGCACCCGGACAGGGAACGAGCAGTACTTC.

CDR3 coding DNA: TGTGCCAGCTCACCCCTAGCGGGGGGGCCTGTGGAGACCCAGTACTTC. It encodes CASSPLAGGPVETQYF. The V and J genes are TRBV18 and TRBJ2-5; the match to TRBD2 covers 12 bases. Germline CDR1 reads KGHSH; CDR2 reads LQKENI. V trimming: 3 bases; J trimming: 5 bases; junction bases outside the gene matches: 7. The CDR3 spans 16 residues.

The chain has TRBV5-1 and TRBJ2-7; the match to TRBD2 covers 10 bases. The germline CDR1 and CDR2 sequences are SGHRS and YFSETQ. V gave up 2 bases and J gave up 2 bases; unmatched junction bases: 1. The CDR3 spans 14 residues. For the CDR3, the DNA is TGCGCCAGCAGCTTTACTAGCGGGGCCTACGAGCAGTACTTC. Protein sequence: CASSFTSGAYEQYF.

The chain combines TRBV12-3 or TRBV12-4 with TRBJ1-1, with D possibly being TRBD1 (5 bases). This CDR3 region has 11 residues. The germline V and J ends were trimmed by 10 bases and 4 bases, with 10 bases remaining between them. CDR3 residues: CATRAFTEAFF. The CDR3 DNA sequence: TGTGCCACCAGGGCCTTCACTGAAGCTTTCTTT.

The rearrangement links TRBV4-1 to TRBJ2-3, with D unresolved. Germline CDR1 MGHRA, CDR2 YSYEKL. Trimming pared 0 bases from V and 2 bases from J, leaving 6 bases between. CDR3 length equals 14 residues. CDR3 bases: TGCGCCAGCAGCCAAGATAGAACCACAGATACGCAGTATTTT. It specifies CASSQDRTTDTQYF.

The V gene is TRBV19, the J gene TRBJ2-5; a weak D match, TRBD1 (6 bases). The germline V gene has CDR1 LNHDA and CDR2 SQIVND (reference sequence). The germline V and J ends were trimmed by 1 base and 0 bases, with 12 bases remaining between them. The CDR3 spans 16 residues. For the CDR3, the DNA is TGTGCCAGTAGTATAGTAGGAAGGACAGACCAAGAGACCCAGTACTTC. This gives the protein CASSIVGRTDQETQYF.

This chain joins TRBV19 and TRBJ2-1, with 7 nucleotides matching TRBD2. CDR3 length: 16 amino acids. Losses at the gene ends were 3 bases for V and 5 bases for J; bases not matched to a gene: 10. Germline loops: CDR1 LNHDA, CDR2 SQIVND (reference sequence). The CDR3 nucleotides read TGTGCCAGTAGTATTGTAAGAAGCGGGGCCCACAATGAGCAGTTCTTC. Translating it yields CASSIVRSGAHNEQFF.

This clone was seen a handful of times. CDR3 bases: TGTGCCAGCTCACCAGGGTGGAGGTCTGAAGCTTTCTTT. This codes for CASSPGWRSEAFF. The chain employs TRBV18 and TRBJ1-1; D ambiguous. This CDR3 spans 13 amino acids. V lost 2 bases and J lost 6, with 10 bases in between. From germline, CDR1 is KGHSH and CDR2 LQKENI.

This clone was seen once. The chain recombines TRBV4-1 with TRBJ1-4; possible D gene TRBD1, 5 bases. CDR1 is MGHRA, CDR2 YSYEKL, per germline. The CDR3 runs 16 residues. Trimming took off 6 bases at V and 5 bases at J, with 19 bases between the two ends. The DNA of the CDR3 is TGCGCCAGCAGACATTGGGGGAGGACGGAGAATGAAAAACTGTTTTTT. Protein sequence: CASRHWGRTENEKLFF.

This chain joins TRBV5-6 and TRBJ1-3; D unresolved. Trimming removed 3 bases at V and 4 bases at J, with 5 bases between. Germline V gene data show CDR1 as SGHDT and CDR2 as YYEEEE. The CDR3 consists of 12 residues. CDR3 protein: CASSSVGNTIYF. CDR3 nucleotide sequence: TGTGCCAGCAGCTCGGTAGGAAACACCATATATTTT.

This clone was seen a single time. This sequence joins TRBV5-4 and TRBJ2-1; D remains ambiguous. Germline loops: CDR1 SGHNT, CDR2 YYREEE (reference sequence). The CDR3 extends over 13 amino acids. Trimming removed 0 bases from V and 4 bases from J, with 5 bases in between. CDR3 sequence: CASSLDSYNEQFF. The CDR3 coding sequence is TGTGCCAGCAGCTTGGACAGTTACAATGAGCAGTTCTTC.

Turning to this clone: In the same sample, other DNA sequences code for this CDR3. This rearrangement joins TRBV5-1 to TRBJ1-5; D is perhaps TRBD1 (6 bases). The CDR3 runs 14 residues. Trimming shortened V by 2 bases and J by 2 bases, and 8 bases separated the two germline ends. Germline values: CDR1 SGHRS, CDR2 YFSETQ. Here the CDR3 reads CASSLQGGNQPQHF. The CDR3 region has the DNA TGCGCCAGCAGCTTACAGGGAGGCAATCAGCCCCAGCATTTT.

This sequence joins TRBV19 and TRBJ2-7; 8 positions match TRBD1. Germline loops: CDR1 LNHDA, CDR2 SQIVND (reference sequence). With V trimmed by 6 bases and J by 2 bases, 3 bases remained unmatched. CDR3 length: 13 residues. CDR3 protein: CASSVTGAYEQYF. The CDR3 coding sequence is TGTGCCAGTAGCGTGACAGGGGCCTACGAGCAGTACTTC.

This sequence joins TRBV5-4 and TRBJ1-2; TRBD1 matches 12 bases. J gave up 0 bases and V 3 bases, and 6 bases lay outside the gene matches. The CDR3 has 17 amino acids. Germline CDR1 is SGHNT and CDR2 is YYREEE (reference sequence). The CDR3, as DNA: TGTGCCAGCAGCTCCGGGACAGGGGGCTTCCCTAACTATGGCTACACCTTC. It translates to CASSSGTGGFPNYGYTF.

The rearrangement uses TRBV7-9 and TRBJ2-7; D possibly corresponds to TRBD2 (6 bases). Germline V gives CDR1 SEHNR, CDR2 FQNEAQ (reference sequence). V gave up 0 bases and J gave up 2 bases, with 14 bases separating them. There are 16 residues in the CDR3. The CDR3 nucleotides read TGTGCCAGCAGCTTAGCGAGCGGGCCAAAAACCTACGAGCAGTACTTC. This codes for CASSLASGPKTYEQYF.

This CDR3 reads CASTPWRESASTDTQYF. CDR3 nucleotide sequence: TGTGCCAGCACCCCATGGCGGGAGTCCGCTAGCACAGATACGCAGTATTTT. The V and J genes are TRBV7-9 and TRBJ2-3; the match to TRBD2 covers 7 bases. This CDR3 is built from 17 residues. V gave up 7 bases and J gave up 0 bases; unmatched junction bases: 13. Germline-derived CDR1 and CDR2 are SEHNR and FQNEAQ (reference sequence).

The chain employs TRBV9 and TRBJ1-2, with D maybe TRBD1 (5 bases). Germline V gene data show CDR1 as SGDLS and CDR2 as YYNGEE. Trimming left V 0 bases short and J 2 bases short, with 8 bases between. The CDR3 extends over 14 amino acids. The CDR3 sequence is CASSVAGGNYGYTF. The CDR3 DNA reads as TGTGCCAGCAGCGTAGCCGGGGGGAACTATGGCTACACCTTC.

The chain employs TRBV27 and TRBJ2-7; 11 nucleotides align to TRBD1. The CDR3 has 15 amino acids. V dropped 2 bases and J dropped 2; count of bases not matched to a gene: 2. CDR1 MNHEY and CDR2 SMNVEV come from the germline V gene (reference sequence). The chain's CDR3 is CASSLEGQGAYEQYF. In DNA form, the CDR3 reads TGTGCCAGCAGTTTAGAGGGACAGGGGGCCTACGAGCAGTACTTC.

This sequence joins TRBV5-1 and TRBJ1-1; D gene ambiguous. CDR1 SGHRS and CDR2 YFSETQ come from the germline V gene. The CDR3 has 11 residues. Trimming pared 0 bases from V and 8 bases from J, leaving 5 bases between. CDR3 DNA: TGCGCCAGCAGCTTGGGTGCGGAAGCTTTCTTT. It translates to CASSLGAEAFF.

V is TRBV11-3 and J is TRBJ1-1, with unresolved D. V was shortened by 1 base and J by 3 bases, with 24 bases between the two germline ends. The CDR3 runs to 19 residues. The germline V gene has CDR1 SGHNT and CDR2 YENEEA. This CDR3 is CASSLGPLFRGRYDTEAFF. Here the CDR3 DNA reads TGTGCCAGCAGCTTAGGACCCCTTTTTAGAGGGAGGTACGACACTGAAGCTTTCTTT.

V is TRBV6-2 or TRBV6-3 and J is TRBJ2-5; 7 nucleotides match TRBD2. The CDR3 runs 15 residues. V was pared by 0 bases and J by 5 bases, with 6 bases of the junction left unmatched. Germline CDR1 and CDR2: MNHEY and SVGEGT. The CDR3 spells CASSYSSGVGETQYF. The CDR3 DNA reads as TGTGCCAGCAGTTACTCGAGCGGGGTCGGGGAGACCCAGTACTTC.

The V call is TRBV5-1, the J call TRBJ2-3; 10 bases are a match to TRBD1. The trim removed 3 bases at V and 5 bases at J, leaving 9 bases unmatched. Germline V gene lookup returns CDR1 SGHRS and CDR2 YFSETQ. The length of the CDR3 is 16 residues. CDR3 nucleotides: TGCGCCAGCAGCTGGTCCCGGGACAGGGGAATAGATACGCAGTATTTT. Amino acids: CASSWSRDRGIDTQYF.